This T cell receptor (beta chain) came from a study of T cells in Graves' hyperthyroidism and ophthalmopathy. Comments on this clonotype: The antigen is not known.

Study-level points and caveats: Ophthalmopathy, which appeared later, was predicted by the model a median about 6.8 months before onset. Among thyroid clonotypes expanded above 0.001, most also appeared in blood.

V lost 0 bases, J lost 2 bases, and 5 bases stayed unmatched. The CDR3 extends over 16 amino acids. Germline-derived CDR1 and CDR2 are SGDLS and YYNGEE. Amplified regions were TCR beta CDR3 sequences from RNA transcripts. The HTBI set primed first-round TCR CDR3 RT-PCR. TCRdb called the multiplex PCR reads again in MiXCR, with one record for every CDR3 protein. The table has some 300,000 distinct CDR3 sequences, about 19% seen once. Patients were excluded for uncontrolled infection, other autoimmune disease, pregnancy or lactation. This rearrangement joins TRBV9 to TRBJ2-3; 8 bases fit TRBD2. This clonotype was sampled from a man aged 45-65 years with Graves' ophthalmopathy. What was sequenced was blood. CDR3 coding DNA: TGTGCCAGCAGCGTAGGAATTAGCGGGACCACAGATACGCAGTATTTT. It yields the protein CASSVGISGTTDTQYF.